A selection of T cell receptor beta chains follows, all from one sample in a study of shared clonotypes between healthy human individuals. Method: immunoSEQ multiplex PCR; TCRdb's copy keeps in-frame clones and lacks some. The data contain a few million clones, more than 85% of them singletons. Sequences were obtained from naive CD4+ T cells from PBMCs. The receptors here all came from a man younger than 30 in good health. Some clones in this sample may be carry-over from other donors' samples. Both conserved end residues are part of each CDR3.

V gene: TRBV9; CDR3 length: 16; J gene: TRBJ2-7; CDR3 protein: CASSVEFHSVAYEQYF
V gene: TRBV19; CDR3 length: 13; J gene: TRBJ1-2; CDR3 protein: CASSITSNYGYTF
V gene: TRBV5-1; CDR3 length: 15; J gene: TRBJ2-1; CDR3 protein: CASNPSGSGANEQFF
V gene: TRBV5-4; CDR3 length: 14; J gene: TRBJ1-1; CDR3 protein: CASSLGPINTEAFF
V gene: TRBV11-1; CDR3 length: 16; J gene: TRBJ2-7; CDR3 protein: CASSRRVAAANYEQYF
V gene: TRBV18; CDR3 length: 18; J gene: TRBJ2-7; CDR3 protein: CASSPFAIAGVGFHEQYF
V gene: TRBV11-2; CDR3 length: 16; J gene: TRBJ2-5; CDR3 protein: CASSAAVVGQTTTQYF
V gene: TRBV28; CDR3 length: 16; J gene: TRBJ1-1; CDR3 protein: CASSLGPGQGDVGAFF
V gene: TRBV6-5; CDR3 length: 15; J gene: TRBJ1-5; CDR3 protein: CASRSGTGGNQPQHF
V gene: TRBV7-7; CDR3 length: 16; J gene: TRBJ2-1; CDR3 protein: CASSLGGGRAGNEQFF
V gene: TRBV5-1; CDR3 length: 13; J gene: TRBJ1-1; CDR3 protein: CASRVLGGTEAFF
V gene: TRBV7-2; CDR3 length: 15; J gene: TRBJ2-7; CDR3 protein: CASSLFGTNSYEQYF
V gene: TRBV6-5; CDR3 length: 13; J gene: TRBJ2-2; CDR3 protein: CASSYSVGGLLFF
V gene: TRBV27; CDR3 length: 16; J gene: TRBJ2-2; CDR3 protein: CASRPLAGGGRGELFF
V gene: TRBV15; CDR3 length: 13; J gene: TRBJ1-4; CDR3 protein: CATGKGATEKLFF
V gene: TRBV6-6; CDR3 length: 15; J gene: TRBJ1-3; CDR3 protein: CASSYALFDGNTIYF
V gene: TRBV9; CDR3 length: 12; J gene: TRBJ2-1; CDR3 protein: CASSVDNNEQFF
V gene: TRBV19; CDR3 length: 14; J gene: TRBJ2-3; CDR3 protein: CASSIDSSTDTQYF
V gene: TRBV4-1; CDR3 length: 17; J gene: TRBJ2-2; CDR3 protein: CASSQVLRGSNTGELFF
V gene: TRBV14; CDR3 length: 16; J gene: TRBJ2-3; CDR3 protein: CASSHSPYKGRDTQYF
V gene: TRBV19; CDR3 length: 11; J gene: TRBJ1-2; CDR3 protein: CASSIVNFYTF